The sequence of this TCR beta chain was determined in a study of cytomegalovirus exposure and HLA in healthy donors. Study observations and caveats: Listed as cytomegalovirus-associated were over 150 TCR beta chains. A later analysis found TCR association rates differed by HLA locus, highest for DRB1 and lowest for HLA-C. Links to common viral pathogens appeared, in a later analysis, for several of the most significant clusters.

This clone was counted once. The target antigen is unknown. The PCR employed 60 Vbeta primers together with 13 Jbeta primers. Only in-frame clones appear in the TCRdb table, and some are missing; sequencing was by immunoSEQ multiplex PCR. Altogether roughly 120,000 clones are present, 60% to 80% being singletons, with the ten largest covering 16%. Sequencing used PBMCs. This clonotype was obtained from a man in his fifties in good health and CMV-seropositive.

The CDR3 bases are TGTGCCAGCAGCCCCGGACAGGGGGCTGGCTACACCTTC. Protein sequence: CASSPGQGAGYTF. V is TRBV11-2 and J is TRBJ1-2, with 11 bases identical to TRBD1. This CDR3 contains 13 residues. Germline assignment: CDR1 SGHAT and CDR2 FQNNGV. The J segment lost 7 bases and the V segment lost 5 bases, leaving 3 bases of the junction unmatched. Combining the CDR3 with reference TRBV11-2 and TRBJ1-2 gives the whole variable domain EAGVAQSPRYKIIEKRQSVAFWCNPISGHATLYWYQQILGQGPKLLIQFQNNGVVDDSQLPKDRFSAERLKGVDSTLKIQPAKLEDSAVYLCASSPGQGAGYTFGSGTRLTVV.